This is a list of T cell receptor beta chains from one sample in a study of blood T cell repertoires in COVID-19. Assay used: immunoSEQ multiplex PCR; TCRdb lists only in-frame clones, some missing. Among 45,000 to 65,000 clones listed, just over 85% were seen once. What was sequenced was peripheral blood. The source of these receptors is a man older than 75 with active COVID-19. CDR3s include the opening cysteine and the closing phenylalanine or tryptophan. Fields, in order: CDR3 protein, CDR3 DNA, V gene, D gene, clone size, J gene. D genes are given only for firm matches. Size tells how often a clone was seen (once, few, many) or the class of an expanded clone, and some rows leave it out.

CDR3: CASSLGQGNQPQHF
DNA: TGTGCCAGCAGTTTAGGGCAGGGGAATCAGCCCCAGCATTTT
V: TRBV28
D: .
size: .
J: TRBJ1-5

CDR3: CASSGGDVNEKLFF
DNA: TGTGCCAGTAGCGGGGGGGACGTGAATGAAAAACTGTTTTTT
V: TRBV19
D: .
size: once
J: TRBJ1-4

CDR3: CSASRGDEQYF
DNA: TGCAGTGCTAGCCGTGGAGACGAGCAGTACTTC
V: TRBV20-1
D: .
size: once
J: TRBJ2-7

CDR3: CASSPDTYGYTF
DNA: TGCGCCAGCAGCCCAGACACTTATGGCTACACCTTC
V: TRBV5-1
D: .
size: .
J: TRBJ1-2

CDR3: CASSAAAPSTDTQYF
DNA: TGTGCCAGCTCAGCAGCGGCACCAAGCACAGATACGCAGTATTTT
V: TRBV18
D: .
size: once
J: TRBJ2-3

CDR3: CASSSTGLAGTGTDTQYF
DNA: TGTGCCAGCAGCTCTACGGGACTAGCGGGAACGGGAACAGATACGCAGTATTTT
V: TRBV7-2
D: TRBD2
size: .
J: TRBJ2-3

CDR3: CASSQGLSVDEQYF
DNA: TGTGCCAGCAGCCAAGGATTATCGGTCGACGAGCAGTACTTC
V: TRBV3-1/TRBV3-2
D: .
size: once
J: TRBJ2-7

CDR3: CASGAGVEETQYF
DNA: TGTGCCAGCGGAGCGGGCGTGGAGGAGACCCAGTACTTC
V: TRBV7-2
D: .
size: .
J: TRBJ2-5

CDR3: CASSSTGEETQYF
DNA: TGTGCCAGCAGTTCGACAGGGGAAGAGACCCAGTACTTC
V: TRBV28
D: TRBD1
size: .
J: TRBJ2-5

CDR3: CASSLGQGAYEQYF
DNA: TGCGCCAGCAGCTTGGGACAGGGGGCCTACGAGCAGTACTTC
V: TRBV5-1
D: TRBD1
size: .
J: TRBJ2-7

CDR3: CSASATSDSYEQYF
DNA: TGCAGTGCTAGTGCAACTAGCGATTCCTACGAGCAGTACTTC
V: TRBV20-1
D: TRBD2
size: .
J: TRBJ2-7

CDR3: CASSFTPGLTGELFF
DNA: TGTGCCAGCAGCTTTACCCCAGGGTTGACCGGGGAGCTGTTTTTT
V: TRBV7-2
D: .
size: .
J: TRBJ2-2

CDR3: CASSLAANQPQHF
DNA: TGTGCCAGCAGCTTAGCAGCCAATCAGCCCCAGCATTTT
V: TRBV7-6
D: .
size: .
J: TRBJ1-5

CDR3: CASSLVGGGYGYTF
DNA: TGTGCCAGCAGCTTAGTCGGGGGGGGTTATGGCTACACCTTC
V: TRBV7-2
D: .
size: .
J: TRBJ1-2

CDR3: CASSQDGSRSEQYF
DNA: TGTGCCAGCAGCCAAGACGGGTCCCGCTCCGAGCAGTACTTC
V: TRBV7-3
D: .
size: .
J: TRBJ2-7

CDR3: CASSAGTENEKLFF
DNA: TGTGCCAGCAGTGCCGGGACAGAAAATGAAAAACTGTTTTTT
V: TRBV27
D: TRBD1
size: .
J: TRBJ1-4

CDR3: CASSQDQGQNYGYTF
DNA: TGCGCCAGCAGCCAAGATCAGGGACAGAACTATGGCTACACCTTC
V: TRBV4-1
D: TRBD1
size: few
J: TRBJ1-2

CDR3: CASSVRAQGGNTDTQYF
DNA: TGTGCCAGTAGTGTCCGGGCGCAGGGCGGTAACACAGATACGCAGTATTTT
V: TRBV19
D: .
size: .
J: TRBJ2-3

CDR3: CASSFYGTEVIETQYF
DNA: TGCGCCAGCAGCTTTTATGGGACAGAGGTTATAGAGACCCAGTACTTC
V: TRBV5-1
D: TRBD1
size: .
J: TRBJ2-5

CDR3: CSAPDEKLFF
DNA: TGCAGTGCTCCTGATGAAAAACTGTTTTTT
V: TRBV20-1
D: .
size: once
J: TRBJ1-4

CDR3: CACRGYNEQFF
DNA: TGTGCCTGTCGCGGATACAATGAGCAGTTCTTC
V: TRBV28
D: .
size: .
J: TRBJ2-1

CDR3: CAWRFPGYGYTF
DNA: TGTGCCTGGAGGTTTCCGGGGTATGGCTACACCTTC
V: TRBV30
D: .
size: .
J: TRBJ1-2

CDR3: CASAKQGRLAGDGTDTQYF
DNA: TGTGCCAGCGCCAAGCAAGGGAGGCTGGCGGGAGATGGCACAGATACGCAGTATTTT
V: TRBV3-1/TRBV3-2
D: TRBD2
size: .
J: TRBJ2-3

CDR3: CSVGLAEAPEYEQYF
DNA: TGCAGCGTGGGACTAGCGGAAGCCCCCGAGTACGAGCAGTACTTC
V: TRBV29-1
D: TRBD2
size: once
J: TRBJ2-7

CDR3: CASSWGTGSNQPQHF
DNA: TGTGCCAGCAGCTGGGGGACAGGGAGCAATCAGCCCCAGCATTTT
V: TRBV5-4
D: TRBD1
size: .
J: TRBJ1-5

CDR3: CASSHAVLAKNIQYF
DNA: TGCGCCAGCAGTCATGCAGTATTAGCCAAAAACATTCAGTACTTC
V: TRBV23-1
D: .
size: .
J: TRBJ2-4

CDR3: CAWRLQGAGNTIYF
DNA: TGTGCCTGGAGACTACAGGGAGCTGGAAACACCATATATTTT
V: TRBV30
D: .
size: few
J: TRBJ1-3

CDR3: CASSLEAGRLRSGNTIYF
DNA: TGTGCCAGCAGCTTAGAAGCTGGCAGGCTACGCTCTGGAAACACCATATATTTT
V: TRBV11-2
D: .
size: once
J: TRBJ1-3

CDR3: CAISEVGLAGQHTGELFF
DNA: TGTGCCATCAGTGAGGTGGGACTAGCGGGACAGCACACCGGGGAGCTGTTTTTT
V: TRBV10-3
D: TRBD2
size: once
J: TRBJ2-2

CDR3: CAISAASGYNNEQFF
DNA: TGTGCCATCAGTGCAGCTAGCGGGTATAACAATGAGCAGTTCTTC
V: TRBV10-3
D: TRBD2
size: .
J: TRBJ2-1

CDR3: CASSLNGGKGNEQFF
DNA: TGTGCCAGCAGCTTAAATGGCGGGAAGGGCAATGAGCAGTTCTTC
V: TRBV7-3
D: .
size: .
J: TRBJ2-1

CDR3: CASSWTGGDTQYF
DNA: TGTGCCAGCAGTTGGACAGGGGGAGATACGCAGTATTTT
V: TRBV6-5
D: TRBD1
size: .
J: TRBJ2-3

CDR3: CASSLRYEQYF
DNA: TGTGCCAGCAGTTTGCGCTACGAGCAGTACTTC
V: TRBV28
D: .
size: .
J: TRBJ2-7

CDR3: CASSLIRQSSNQPQHF
DNA: TGTGCCAGCAGCTTAATCCGACAGAGTAGCAATCAGCCCCAGCATTTT
V: TRBV7-9
D: .
size: .
J: TRBJ1-5

CDR3: CASGLTGQGASARTGNQPQHF
DNA: TGTGCTAGTGGTTTAACGGGACAGGGGGCGTCTGCAAGGACCGGCAATCAGCCCCAGCATTTT
V: TRBV12-5
D: TRBD1
size: .
J: TRBJ1-5